One and the same sample provided the 22 T cell receptor beta chains below, sequenced in a study of T cells after yellow fever vaccination. TCRdb re-called the 5' RACE reads through MiXCR, storing one row per CDR3 protein. The profile shows 200,000 to 300,000 distinct CDR3 sequences, over 10% of them singletons. Sample: CD4+ T cells sorted from PBMCs, taken 45 days after the yellow fever booster vaccination. These receptors originate from a young man who received the YFV17D yellow fever vaccine.

This clonotype was seen only a few times. The V and J genes are TRBV20-1 and TRBJ2-7; 11 bases are a match to TRBD2. Losses at the gene ends were 6 bases for V and 0 bases for J; bases not matched to a gene: 4. This CDR3 contains 14 residues. CDR1 DFQATT and CDR2 SNEGSKA come from the germline V gene (reference sequence). CDR3 in DNA: TGCAGTGCCATGGGACTAGCGGCCTCCTACGAGCAGTACTTC. This sequence encodes CSAMGLAASYEQYF.

This clonotype was counted many times. V and J are TRBV4-2 and TRBJ2-5; 7 bases fit TRBD2. This CDR3 has 14 residues. Looked up from germline, CDR1 is LGHNA and CDR2 is YNFKEQ. The trim removed 0 bases at V and 4 bases at J, leaving 2 bases unmatched. CDR3 loop: CASSQEERGETQYF. The CDR3 DNA follows: TGTGCCAGCAGCCAAGAAGAGCGGGGAGAGACCCAGTACTTC.

A few counts support this clonotype. The rearrangement joins TRBV27 to TRBJ2-7; 8 positions agree with TRBD1. Germline V gene lookup returns CDR1 MNHEY and CDR2 SMNVEV (reference sequence). The CDR3 sequence is 15 residues long. The V gene end was trimmed by 6 bases and the J gene end by 3 bases; junction bases not matched to a gene: 10. CDR3 region: CASSRRGPAFYEQYF. CDR3 bases: TGTGCCAGCAGCCGCAGGGGGCCGGCCTTCTACGAGCAGTACTTC.

This clonotype has a count of ten or more. The chain is built from TRBV10-3 and TRBJ2-2, with 10 bases that match TRBD2. Germline CDR1 reads ENHRY; CDR2 reads SYGVKD. The CDR3 is made up of 13 amino acids. The trim removed 10 bases at V and 6 bases at J, leaving 5 bases unmatched. The DNA for the CDR3 is TGTGCCAGCTCTAGCGGGAGCCCCGGGGAGCTGTTTTTT. As protein: CASSSGSPGELFF.

This clonotype has just one count. The junction departs from the called germline gene at one end, perhaps through a read error. The chain carries TRBV20-1 and TRBJ2-2, with 9 bases fitting TRBD2. CDR3 length: 16 residues. Germline V CDR1 and CDR2: DFQATT, SNEGSKA (reference sequence). DNA of the CDR3: TGCTGTGCTCTTAGCGGGAGAGTGGGGAACACCGGGGAGCTGTTTTTT. This translates into CCALSGRVGNTGELFF.

As regards this clonotype: At one end the junction does not follow the germline gene, possibly because of a read error. This chain uses TRBV15 with TRBJ2-5; D remains ambiguous. Germline V lookup: CDR1 LNHNV, CDR2 YYDKDF (reference sequence). The CDR3 runs to 11 residues. This CDR3 is CATSGEETQYF. CDR3 bases: TGTGCCACCAGCGGAGAAGAGACCCAGTACTTC.

This clonotype was counted ten times or more. The chain employs TRBV10-1 and TRBJ2-3; TRBD2 matches at 11 bases. Germline loops: CDR1 WNHNN, CDR2 SYGVQD (reference sequence). With 6 bases clipped from V and 8 bases from J, the junction kept 7 bases outside the gene matches. The CDR3 extends over 14 amino acids. The CDR3 is CASSRLAGMGTQYF. As DNA, the CDR3 is TGCGCCAGCAGCCGACTAGCGGGAATGGGTACGCAGTATTTT.

This clonotype has only a few counts. This chain links TRBV28 with TRBJ2-7, with 9 bases matching TRBD1. The CDR3 has 15 residues. In germline, CDR1 is MDHEN, CDR2 SYDVKM. The ends lost 6 bases at V and 1 base at J; junction bases unmatched: 7. In nucleotides, the CDR3 is TGTGCCAGCAGCCCCCCTGGACAGGGGTCCTACGAGCAGTACTTC. Encoded protein: CASSPPGQGSYEQYF.

This clonotype was detected many times. The chain is built from TRBV7-6 and TRBJ2-5; the D is unclear. This CDR3 has 15 amino acids. Trimming shortened V by 1 base and J by 2 bases, and 11 bases separated the two germline ends. The germline CDR1 and CDR2 sequences are SGHVS and FNYEAQ. The CDR3 nucleotides are TGTGCCAGCAGCTTAGGGTCAGGCCGACAAGAGACCCAGTACTTC. It translates to CASSLGSGRQETQYF.

This clonotype was found a few times. The rearrangement uses TRBV28 and TRBJ2-7; a possible D gene is TRBD2 (6 bases). Germline loops: CDR1 MDHEN, CDR2 SYDVKM. The CDR3 spans 14 residues. V dropped 6 bases and J dropped 0 bases, with 12 bases sitting between them. The CDR3 here is CASRMGGDSYEQYF. The CDR3 DNA reads as TGTGCCAGCAGGATGGGGGGTGACTCCTACGAGCAGTACTTC.

This clonotype appeared a few times. The genes are TRBV19 and TRBJ2-7; TRBD1 might be the D (6 bases). Germline loops: CDR1 LNHDA, CDR2 SQIVND (reference sequence). The CDR3 spans 13 residues. The V end was cut by 3 bases, the J end by 6 bases, with 12 bases between. The CDR3 nucleotides are TGTGCCAGTAGTATTGGGGGCGGATCCGAGCAGTACTTC. It specifies CASSIGGGSEQYF.

This CDR3 reads CASSRGPTNQPQHF. The DNA for the CDR3 is TGTGCCAGCAGCCGCGGACCGACTAATCAGCCCCAGCATTTT. V is TRBV5-5 and J is TRBJ1-5, with no clear D. CDR3 size: 14 residues. Germline V gene data show CDR1 as SGHKS and CDR2 as YYEKEE (reference sequence). Deletions cut 4 bases from V and 4 bases from J, with 12 bases between.

This rearrangement joins TRBV3-1 to TRBJ2-7; TRBD2 might be the D (5 bases). The CDR3 runs to 14 residues. With 4 bases removed from V and 2 bases from J, the gap between germline ends came to 12 bases. Germline V CDR1 and CDR2: LGHDT, YNNKEL (reference sequence). The CDR3 DNA follows: TGTGCCAGCAGCCCCGGACTCATTACCTACGAGCAGTACTTC. It yields the protein CASSPGLITYEQYF.

This chain connects TRBV7-6 to TRBJ2-7; 11 nucleotides agree with TRBD2. The length of the CDR3 is 17 residues. CDR1 and CDR2 from the germline V gene are SGHVS and FNYEAQ. The V and J ends lost 2 bases and 3 bases, in that order; junction bases with no gene match: 9. The CDR3 nucleotides read TGTGCCAGCAGCTTATCAGCTAGCGGGAGGACCCACTACGAGCAGTACTTC. Amino acids: CASSLSASGRTHYEQYF. The variable domain in full, with the rest retrieved from reference TRBV7-6 and TRBJ2-7, is GAGVSQSPRYKVTKRGQDVALRCDPISGHVSLYWYRQALGQGPEFLTYFNYEAQQDKSGLPNDRFSAERPEGSISTLTIQRTEQRDSAMYRCASSLSASGRTHYEQYFGPGTRLTVT.

This clonotype was seen many times. The gene calls are TRBV7-2 and TRBJ2-1; tentative D call: TRBD2 (6 bases). V lost 1 base to trimming and J lost 0 bases, with 10 bases between them. In germline, CDR1 is SGHTA, CDR2 FQGNSA. This CDR3 comprises 16 residues. This CDR3 is CASSLEVGSSYNEQFF. CDR3 coding DNA: TGTGCCAGCAGCTTAGAGGTCGGGAGCTCCTACAATGAGCAGTTCTTC. Together with reference TRBV7-2 and TRBJ2-1, the CDR3 gives the full variable domain: GAGVSQSPSNKVTEKGKDVELRCDPISGHTALYWYRQSLGQGLEFLIYFQGNSAPDKSGLPSDRFSAERTGGSVSTLTIQRTQQEDSAVYLCASSLEVGSSYNEQFFGPGTRLTVL.

The table lists this clonotype with a few counts. The V call is TRBV7-2, the J call TRBJ2-3; D gene unclear. V lost 1 base and J 7 bases, leaving 6 bases between the germline ends. The CDR3 spans 12 residues. Germline CDR1 SGHTA, CDR2 FQGNSA. Here the CDR3 DNA reads TGTGCCAGCAGCTTAGACTACCATACGCAGTATTTT. This gives the protein CASSLDYHTQYF.

The J gene is TRBJ2-1, the V gene TRBV5-4; TRBD2 matches at 10 bases. Germline V gene sequence: CDR1 SGHNT, CDR2 YYREEE (reference sequence). The CDR3 length is 15 residues. After removal of 4 bases from V and 6 bases from J, the junction contained 7 bases not matched to a gene. The CDR3 DNA follows: TGTGCCAGCAGCCTACCTAGCGGGAGTGGCAATGAGCAGTTCTTC. It encodes CASSLPSGSGNEQFF.

This clonotype was seen once. The rearrangement joins TRBV4-2 to TRBJ2-2; 9 nucleotides line up with TRBD1. The trim removed 9 bases at V and 0 bases at J, leaving 8 bases unmatched. The CDR3 length is 16 residues. Germline values: CDR1 LGHNA, CDR2 YNFKEQ. DNA for the CDR3: TGTGCCAGGAGCTCTCGGGACAGGGCGAACACCGGGGAGCTGTTTTTT. It specifies CARSSRDRANTGELFF.

V and J are TRBV6-1 and TRBJ2-3; no clear D gene. The CDR3 is 12 amino acids. Germline CDR1 MNHNS, CDR2 SASEGT. V was pared by 3 bases and J by 2 bases, with 3 bases between. CDR3 residues: CASSEATDTQYF. For the CDR3, the DNA is TGTGCCAGCAGTGAGGCCACAGATACGCAGTATTTT.

This clonotype was detected only a few times. The rearrangement uses TRBV12-3 or TRBV12-4 and TRBJ2-1, with D tentatively TRBD2 (6 bases). The CDR3 contains 13 residues. The V and J ends lost 6 bases and 11 bases respectively, with 17 bases between them. The chain's CDR3 is CASSGGSAGQQFF. The CDR3 DNA reads as TGTGCCAGCAGCGGGGGAAGCGCGGGACAGCAGTTCTTC.

This clonotype was detected a few times. The rearrangement uses TRBV5-6 and TRBJ1-5, with TRBD1 matching 7 bases. V lost 3 bases, J lost 2 bases, and 8 bases stayed unmatched. The germline V gene encodes CDR1 SGHDT and CDR2 YYEEEE. This CDR3 comprises 16 residues. The CDR3, as DNA: TGTGCCAGCAGCTCGGCGGGACAGTCCCGCAATCAGCCCCAGCATTTT. It translates to CASSSAGQSRNQPQHF.

The sample holds many counts of this clonotype. The V gene is TRBV6-5, the J gene TRBJ2-7; 9 bases match TRBD1. V trimming: 4 bases; J trimming: 2 bases; junction bases outside the gene matches: 3. In germline, CDR1 is MNHEY, CDR2 SVGAGI. The CDR3 spans 14 residues. The CDR3 spells CASSFRDRAYEQYF. The CDR3 nucleotides read TGTGCCAGCAGTTTCCGGGACAGGGCCTACGAGCAGTACTTC.